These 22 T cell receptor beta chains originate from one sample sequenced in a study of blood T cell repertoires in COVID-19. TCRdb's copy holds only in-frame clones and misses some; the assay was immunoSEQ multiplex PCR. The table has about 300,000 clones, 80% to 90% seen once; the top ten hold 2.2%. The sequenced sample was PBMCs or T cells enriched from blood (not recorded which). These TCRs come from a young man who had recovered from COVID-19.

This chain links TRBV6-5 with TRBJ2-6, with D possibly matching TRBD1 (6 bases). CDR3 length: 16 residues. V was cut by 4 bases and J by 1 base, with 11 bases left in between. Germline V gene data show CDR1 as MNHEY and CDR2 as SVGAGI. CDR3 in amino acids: CASSSLRGSGANVLTF. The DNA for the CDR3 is TGTGCCAGCAGTTCCCTTAGGGGGTCTGGGGCCAACGTCCTGACTTTC.

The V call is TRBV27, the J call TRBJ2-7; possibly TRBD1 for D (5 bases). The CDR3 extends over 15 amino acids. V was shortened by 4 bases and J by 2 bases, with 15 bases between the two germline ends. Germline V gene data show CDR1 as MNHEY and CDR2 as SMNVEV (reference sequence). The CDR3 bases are TGTGCCAGCAGTTACTCGGGCAGGGCGACCTACGAGCAGTACTTC. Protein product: CASSYSGRATYEQYF.

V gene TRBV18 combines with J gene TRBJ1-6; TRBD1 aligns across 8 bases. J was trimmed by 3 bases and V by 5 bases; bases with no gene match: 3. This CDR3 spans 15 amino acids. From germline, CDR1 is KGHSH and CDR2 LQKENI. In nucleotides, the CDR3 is TGTGCCAGCTCAACAGGACAGGGCTATAATTCACCCCTCCACTTT. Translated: CASSTGQGYNSPLHF.

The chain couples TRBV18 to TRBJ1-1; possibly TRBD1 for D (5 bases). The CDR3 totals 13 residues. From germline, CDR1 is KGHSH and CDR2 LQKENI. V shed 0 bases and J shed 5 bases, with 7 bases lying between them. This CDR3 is CASSPPGVTEAFF. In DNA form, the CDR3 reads TGTGCCAGCTCACCACCAGGGGTAACTGAAGCTTTCTTT.

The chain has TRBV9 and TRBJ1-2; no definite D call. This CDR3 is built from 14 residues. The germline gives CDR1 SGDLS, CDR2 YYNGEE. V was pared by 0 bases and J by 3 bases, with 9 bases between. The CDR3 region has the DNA TGTGCCAGCAGCGTAGCAATCAGTGACTATGGCTACACCTTC. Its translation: CASSVAISDYGYTF.

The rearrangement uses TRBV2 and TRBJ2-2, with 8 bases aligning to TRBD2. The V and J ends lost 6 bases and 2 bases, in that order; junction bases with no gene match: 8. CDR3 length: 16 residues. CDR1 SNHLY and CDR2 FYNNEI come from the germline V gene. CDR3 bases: TGTGCCAGCAGACTAGCGGTTGGCACAAACACCGGGGAGCTGTTTTTT. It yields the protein CASRLAVGTNTGELFF.

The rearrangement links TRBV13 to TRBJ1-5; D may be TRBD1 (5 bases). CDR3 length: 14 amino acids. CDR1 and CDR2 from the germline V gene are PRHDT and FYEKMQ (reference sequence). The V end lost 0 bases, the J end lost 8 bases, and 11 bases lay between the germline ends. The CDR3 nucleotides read TGTGCCAGCAGCTTAGGCCGTAGGGGTAAGCCCCAGCATTTT. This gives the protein CASSLGRRGKPQHF.

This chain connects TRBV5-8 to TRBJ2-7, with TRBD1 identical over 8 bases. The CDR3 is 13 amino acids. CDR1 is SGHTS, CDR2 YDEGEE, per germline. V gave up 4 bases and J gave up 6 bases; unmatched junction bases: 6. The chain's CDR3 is CASSRTGMFEQYF. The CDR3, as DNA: TGTGCCAGCAGCAGGACAGGGATGTTCGAGCAGTACTTC.

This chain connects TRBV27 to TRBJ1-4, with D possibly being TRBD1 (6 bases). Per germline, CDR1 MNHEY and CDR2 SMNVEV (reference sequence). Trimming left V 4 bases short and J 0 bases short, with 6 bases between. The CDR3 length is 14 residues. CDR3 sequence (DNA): TGTGCCAGCAGTTGGGGGCCAACTAATGAAAAACTGTTTTTT. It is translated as CASSWGPTNEKLFF.

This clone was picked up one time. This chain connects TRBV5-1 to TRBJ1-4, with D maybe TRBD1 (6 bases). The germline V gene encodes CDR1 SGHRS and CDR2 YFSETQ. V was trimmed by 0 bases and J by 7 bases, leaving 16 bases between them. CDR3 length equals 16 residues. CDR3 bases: TGCGCCAGCAGCTTGGGCTCACGGGGGGCGTCTGAAAAACTGTTTTTT. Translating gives CASSLGSRGASEKLFF.

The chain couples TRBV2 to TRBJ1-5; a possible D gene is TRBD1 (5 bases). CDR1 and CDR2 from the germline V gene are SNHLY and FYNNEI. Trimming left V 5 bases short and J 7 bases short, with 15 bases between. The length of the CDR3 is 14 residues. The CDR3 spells CASSPNTGEQPQHF. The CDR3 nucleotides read TGTGCCAGCAGTCCGAACACGGGGGAGCAGCCCCAGCATTTT.

As DNA, the CDR3 is TGTGCCAGCAGGTCAGGGCCCAATGAGCAGTTCTTC. Translated: CASRSGPNEQFF. The chain joins TRBV27 to TRBJ2-1, with D possibly TRBD1 on 5 matching bases. The CDR3 covers 12 residues. V lost 6 bases and J 6 bases, leaving 9 bases between the germline ends. From germline, CDR1 is MNHEY and CDR2 SMNVEV (reference sequence).

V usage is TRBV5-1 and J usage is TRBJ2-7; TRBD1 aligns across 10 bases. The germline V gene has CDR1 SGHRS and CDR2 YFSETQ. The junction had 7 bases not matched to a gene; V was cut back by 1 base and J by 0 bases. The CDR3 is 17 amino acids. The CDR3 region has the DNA TGCGCCAGCAGCTTGAGGGGCGACAGGGGGCCCTCCTACGAGCAGTACTTC. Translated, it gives CASSLRGDRGPSYEQYF.

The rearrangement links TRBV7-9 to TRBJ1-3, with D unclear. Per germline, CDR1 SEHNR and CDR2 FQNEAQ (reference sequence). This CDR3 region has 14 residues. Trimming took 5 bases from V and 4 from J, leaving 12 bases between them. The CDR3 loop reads CASSRSTTGNTIYF. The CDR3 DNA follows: TGTGCCAGCAGCCGCAGTACAACGGGAAACACCATATATTTT.

CDR3 DNA: TGTGCCAGCAGCTTTCGTGGGGGGTACTACAATGAGCAGTTCTTC. It encodes CASSFRGGYYNEQFF. The chain carries TRBV7-8 and TRBJ2-1, with D perhaps matching TRBD2 (6 bases). Germline CDR1 is SGHVS and CDR2 is FQNEAQ. V was shortened by 3 bases and J by 3 bases, with 12 bases between the two germline ends. The CDR3 has 15 residues.

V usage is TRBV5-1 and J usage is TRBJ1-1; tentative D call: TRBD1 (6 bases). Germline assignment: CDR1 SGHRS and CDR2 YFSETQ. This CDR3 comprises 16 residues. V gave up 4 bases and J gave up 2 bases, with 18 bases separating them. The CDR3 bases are TGCGCCAGCAGCAATACGGGGTTCGGGACAAACACTGAAGCTTTCTTT. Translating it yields CASSNTGFGTNTEAFF.

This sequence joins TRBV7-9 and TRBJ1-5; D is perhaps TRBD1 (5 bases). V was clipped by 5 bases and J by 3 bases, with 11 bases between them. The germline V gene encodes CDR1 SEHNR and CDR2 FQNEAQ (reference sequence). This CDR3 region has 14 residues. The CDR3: CASSQGGNNQPQHF. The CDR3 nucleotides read TGTGCCAGCAGCCAGGGTGGGAACAATCAGCCCCAGCATTTT.

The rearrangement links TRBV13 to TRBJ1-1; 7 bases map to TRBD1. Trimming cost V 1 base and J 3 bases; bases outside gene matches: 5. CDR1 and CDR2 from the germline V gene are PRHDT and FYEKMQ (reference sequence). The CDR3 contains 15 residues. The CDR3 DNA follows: TGTGCCAGCAGCTTAGAAGGGGGCCTGGACACTGAAGCTTTCTTT. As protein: CASSLEGGLDTEAFF.

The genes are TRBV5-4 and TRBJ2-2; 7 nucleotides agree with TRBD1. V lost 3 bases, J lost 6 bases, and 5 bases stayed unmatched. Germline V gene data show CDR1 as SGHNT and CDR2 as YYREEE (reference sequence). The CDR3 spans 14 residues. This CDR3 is CASSYRGAAGELFF. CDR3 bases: TGTGCCAGCAGCTACAGGGGAGCCGCCGGGGAGCTGTTTTTT.

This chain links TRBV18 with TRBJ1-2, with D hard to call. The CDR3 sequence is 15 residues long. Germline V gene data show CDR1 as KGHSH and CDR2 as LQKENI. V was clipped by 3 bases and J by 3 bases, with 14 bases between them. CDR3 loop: CASSPTIDDDYGYTF. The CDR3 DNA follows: TGTGCCAGCTCACCGACAATTGATGACGACTATGGCTACACCTTC.

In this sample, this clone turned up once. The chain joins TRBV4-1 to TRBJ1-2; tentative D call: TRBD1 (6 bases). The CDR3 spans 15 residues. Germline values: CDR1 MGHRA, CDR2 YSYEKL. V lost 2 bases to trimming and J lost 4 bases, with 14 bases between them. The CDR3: CASSQNPTGFYGYTF. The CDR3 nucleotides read TGCGCCAGCAGCCAAAACCCCACAGGGTTCTATGGCTACACCTTC.

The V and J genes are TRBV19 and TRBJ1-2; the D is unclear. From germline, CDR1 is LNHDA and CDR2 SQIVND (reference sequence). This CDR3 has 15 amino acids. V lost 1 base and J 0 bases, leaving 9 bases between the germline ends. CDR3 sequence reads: CASSIGENSNYGYTF. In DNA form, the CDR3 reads TGTGCCAGTAGTATAGGGGAGAATTCTAACTATGGCTACACCTTC.